These 16 T cell receptor beta chains came from one sample sequenced in a study of blood T cell repertoires in COVID-19. Measured with immunoSEQ multiplex PCR; TCRdb has only the in-frame clones, and not every one. The table lists 120,000 or so clones, roughly 90% of them singletons. Sequenced material: peripheral blood. All receptors come from a man aged 40-55 years with acute or convalescent COVID-19.

This sequence joins TRBV12-3 or TRBV12-4 and TRBJ2-1, with D uncertain. The CDR3 extends over 11 amino acids. Trimming took off 6 bases at V and 9 bases at J, with 9 bases between the two ends. In DNA form, the CDR3 reads TGTGCCAGCAGCCAACACCGTGAGCAGTTCTTC. It translates to CASSQHREQFF.

The rearrangement joins TRBV29-1 to TRBJ2-2; 9 positions agree with TRBD2. Germline values: CDR1 SQVTM, CDR2 ANQGSEA. The trim removed 5 bases at V and 6 bases at J, leaving 10 bases unmatched. This CDR3 is built from 15 residues. This CDR3 is CSVRGSSGSAGELFF. For the CDR3, the DNA is TGCAGCGTTCGAGGTAGTAGCGGGAGTGCCGGGGAGCTGTTTTTT.

The rearrangement links TRBV2 to TRBJ1-2; the D is unclear. The CDR3 sequence is 11 residues long. Looked up from germline, CDR1 is SNHLY and CDR2 is FYNNEI. Between the trimmed V and J ends, which lost 6 bases and 7 bases, there was a span of 9 bases. DNA for the CDR3: TGTGCCAGCAGCCCCGACTTTGGCTACACCTTC. It translates to CASSPDFGYTF. Full variable domain (remainder filled in from reference TRBV2 and TRBJ1-2): EPEVTQTPSHQVTQMGQEVILRCVPISNHLYFYWYRQILGQKVEFLVSFYNNEISEKSEIFDDQFSVERPDGSNFTLKIRSTKLEDSAMYFCASSPDFGYTFGSGTRLTVV.

The rearrangement uses TRBV6-1 and TRBJ1-2; D might be TRBD1 (5 bases). Trimming took off 3 bases at V and 7 bases at J, with 15 bases between the two ends. Germline V gene lookup returns CDR1 MNHNS and CDR2 SASEGT. The CDR3 is made up of 14 amino acids. CDR3 amino acids: CASSDQVSQGGYTF. Here the CDR3 DNA reads TGTGCCAGCAGTGACCAAGTTTCCCAGGGTGGCTACACCTTC.

This rearrangement joins TRBV14 to TRBJ2-1; D remains ambiguous. The CDR3 loop spans 12 amino acids. Trimming took 1 base from V and 10 from J, leaving 8 bases between them. From germline, CDR1 is SGHDN and CDR2 FVKESK. CDR3 region: CASSQGRGEQFF. DNA for the CDR3: TGTGCCAGCAGCCAAGGAAGAGGAGAGCAGTTCTTC. Full variable domain (rest looked up from reference TRBV14 and TRBJ2-1): EAGVTQFPSHSVIEKGQTVTLRCDPISGHDNLYWYRRVMGKEIKFLLHFVKESKQDESGMPNNRFLAERTGGTYSTLKVQPAELEDSGVYFCASSQGRGEQFFGPGTRLTVL.

Remarks on this clone: The same CDR3 also results from other DNA sequences found in this sample. The chain couples TRBV7-9 to TRBJ2-5, with a weak D call TRBD2 (5 bases). In germline, CDR1 is SEHNR, CDR2 FQNEAQ (reference sequence). There are 14 residues in the CDR3. V gave up 1 base and J gave up 0 bases, with 6 bases separating them. The CDR3 DNA sequence: TGTGCCAGCAGCTTAGGGGAGTACCAAGAGACCCAGTACTTC. Protein sequence: CASSLGEYQETQYF.

The rearrangement uses TRBV5-1 and TRBJ2-3; 10 nucleotides match TRBD1. The junction had 3 bases not matched to a gene; V was cut back by 3 bases and J by 2 bases. The germline V gene encodes CDR1 SGHRS and CDR2 YFSETQ. This CDR3 region has 15 residues. The CDR3 DNA is TGCGCCAGCAGCTCGGGACAGGGGATCACAGATACGCAGTATTTT. Amino acid sequence: CASSSGQGITDTQYF.

About this clone: Other DNA sequences in the sample encode the same CDR3. The genes are TRBV19 and TRBJ2-3, with 8 bases aligning to TRBD2. There are 16 residues in the CDR3. Germline CDR1 reads LNHDA; CDR2 reads SQIVND (reference sequence). The trim removed 3 bases at V and 0 bases at J, leaving 5 bases unmatched. For the CDR3, the DNA is TGTGCCAGTAGTATTCGTAGCGGGACTAGCACAGATACGCAGTATTTT. Translation: CASSIRSGTSTDTQYF.

The sample holds one count of this clone. The J gene is TRBJ2-3, the V gene TRBV5-4, with 11 positions matching TRBD2. The V segment lost 3 bases and the J segment 5 bases; nucleotides outside the gene matches: 8. The CDR3 sequence is 16 residues long. The germline gives CDR1 SGHNT, CDR2 YYREEE (reference sequence). CDR3 nucleotides: TGTGCCAGCAGCTGGGGTAGCGGGGGGGCAAGAGATACGCAGTATTTT. Translating gives CASSWGSGGARDTQYF.

The chain recombines TRBV19 with TRBJ1-5; 8 nucleotides line up with TRBD1. Trimming at V came to 1 base and at J to 0 bases, leaving 8 bases not matched to a gene. The CDR3 sequence is 18 residues long. Germline V gene lookup returns CDR1 LNHDA and CDR2 SQIVND (reference sequence). The CDR3 is CASSIVGTGSYSNQPQHF. CDR3 nucleotides: TGTGCCAGTAGTATAGTTGGGACAGGATCTTATAGCAATCAGCCCCAGCATTTT.

Here the CDR3 reads CASSLTGNGVQETQYF. The CDR3 coding sequence is TGTGCCAGCAGCTTGACAGGGAATGGGGTCCAAGAGACCCAGTACTTC. V gene TRBV5-5 combines with J gene TRBJ2-5, with D tentatively TRBD1 (6 bases). Germline CDR1 reads SGHKS; CDR2 reads YYEKEE (reference sequence). The CDR3 length is 16 residues. Trimming shortened V by 1 base and J by 1 base, and 14 bases separated the two germline ends.

The gene calls are TRBV20-1 and TRBJ1-5, with TRBD1 matching 7 bases. The CDR3 is 16 amino acids. CDR1 is DFQATT, CDR2 SNEGSKA, per germline (reference sequence). The V segment lost 6 bases and the J segment 6 bases; nucleotides outside the gene matches: 17. The CDR3 DNA sequence: TGCAGTGCCAGTAGGGGGCGCGGTTCGAAGGGTCAGCCCCAGCATTTT. Translated: CSASRGRGSKGQPQHF.

The chain is built from TRBV6-6 and TRBJ1-5, with TRBD1 as a possible D gene (6 bases). V was clipped by 6 bases and J by 0 bases, with 24 bases between them. This CDR3 is 19 amino acids long. CDR1 is MNHNY, CDR2 SVGAGI, per germline (reference sequence). CDR3 nucleotide sequence: TGTGCCAGCAGCTACGCCGGGGGGCGGCCCATGTATAGCAATCAGCCCCAGCATTTT. This translates into CASSYAGGRPMYSNQPQHF.

The chain has TRBV11-2 and TRBJ1-2, with D tentatively TRBD1 (5 bases). The germline gives CDR1 SGHAT, CDR2 FQNNGV. The CDR3 is 16 residues long. V dropped 2 bases and J dropped 0 bases, with 13 bases sitting between them. In DNA, the CDR3 is TGTGCCAGCAGCTTAACGGGGACTGCAGCTAACTATGGCTACACCTTC. Its translation is CASSLTGTAANYGYTF.

This CDR3 is CASSQGENGYTF. CDR3 nucleotide sequence: TGTGCCAGCAGCCAAGGGGAGAACGGCTACACCTTC. The chain combines TRBV3-1 (or the pseudogene TRBV3-2) with TRBJ1-2; no clear D. Germline CDR1 is LGHDT and CDR2 is YNNKEL (reference sequence). Trimming shortened V by 1 base and J by 8 bases, and 8 bases separated the two germline ends. The CDR3 loop spans 12 amino acids.

The chain carries TRBV6-2 or TRBV6-3 and TRBJ2-2; the match to TRBD2 covers 12 bases. Looked up from germline, CDR1 is MNHEY and CDR2 is SVGEGT. Trimming at V came to 0 bases and at J to 7 bases, leaving 6 bases not matched to a gene. The CDR3 runs to 17 residues. The CDR3 protein is CASSYSVLAGGSGELFF. The CDR3 DNA is TGTGCCAGCAGTTACTCGGTGCTAGCGGGAGGGAGCGGGGAGCTGTTTTTT.